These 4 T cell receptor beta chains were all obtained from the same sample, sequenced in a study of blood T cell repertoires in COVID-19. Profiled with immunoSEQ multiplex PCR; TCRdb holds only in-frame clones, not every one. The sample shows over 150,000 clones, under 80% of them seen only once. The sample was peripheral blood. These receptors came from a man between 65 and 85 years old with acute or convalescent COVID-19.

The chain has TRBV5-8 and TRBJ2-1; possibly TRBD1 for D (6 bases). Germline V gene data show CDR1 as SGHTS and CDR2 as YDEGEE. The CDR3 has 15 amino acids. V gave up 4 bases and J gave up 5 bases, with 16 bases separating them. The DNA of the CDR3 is TGTGCCAGCAGCACGGGGACAAGCCGAGACAATGAGCAGTTCTTC. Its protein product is CASSTGTSRDNEQFF.

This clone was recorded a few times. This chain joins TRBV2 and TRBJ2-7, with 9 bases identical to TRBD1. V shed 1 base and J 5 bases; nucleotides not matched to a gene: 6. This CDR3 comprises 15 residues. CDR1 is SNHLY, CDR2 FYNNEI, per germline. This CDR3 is CASSEDGTGSHEQYF. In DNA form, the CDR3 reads TGTGCCAGCAGTGAAGATGGGACAGGGAGCCACGAGCAGTACTTC. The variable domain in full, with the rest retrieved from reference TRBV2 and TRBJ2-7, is EPEVTQTPSHQVTQMGQEVILRCVPISNHLYFYWYRQILGQKVEFLVSFYNNEISEKSEIFDDQFSVERPDGSNFTLKIRSTKLEDSAMYFCASSEDGTGSHEQYFGPGTRLTVT.

This CDR3 is CASSQESGAGYYGYTF. The DNA of the CDR3 is TGCGCCAGCAGCCAAGAGTCAGGGGCCGGTTACTATGGCTACACCTTC. The chain carries TRBV4-1 and TRBJ1-2; D possibly corresponds to TRBD1 (6 bases). CDR1 and CDR2 from the germline V gene are MGHRA and YSYEKL. V lost 0 bases and J 3 bases, leaving 14 bases between the germline ends. This CDR3 spans 16 amino acids.

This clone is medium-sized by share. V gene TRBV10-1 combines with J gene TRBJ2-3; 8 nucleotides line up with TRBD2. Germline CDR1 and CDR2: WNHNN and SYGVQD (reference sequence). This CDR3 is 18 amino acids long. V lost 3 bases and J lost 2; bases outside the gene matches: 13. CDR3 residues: CASSELPGLAGNTDTQYF. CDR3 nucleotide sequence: TGCGCCAGCAGTGAATTACCCGGACTAGCAGGGAACACAGATACGCAGTATTTT.